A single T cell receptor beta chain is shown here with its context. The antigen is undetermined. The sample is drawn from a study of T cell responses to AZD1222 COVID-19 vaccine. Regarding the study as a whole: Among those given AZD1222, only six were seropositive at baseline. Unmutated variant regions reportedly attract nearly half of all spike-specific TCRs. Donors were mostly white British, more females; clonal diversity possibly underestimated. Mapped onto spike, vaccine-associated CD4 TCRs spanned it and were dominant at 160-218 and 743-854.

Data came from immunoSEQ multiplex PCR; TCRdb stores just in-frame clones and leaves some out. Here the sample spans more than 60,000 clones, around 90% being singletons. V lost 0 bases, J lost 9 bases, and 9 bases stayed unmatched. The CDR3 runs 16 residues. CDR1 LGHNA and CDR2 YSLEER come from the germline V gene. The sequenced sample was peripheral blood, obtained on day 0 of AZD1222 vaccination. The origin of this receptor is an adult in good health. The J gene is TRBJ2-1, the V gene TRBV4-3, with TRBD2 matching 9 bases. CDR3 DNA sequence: TGCGCCAGCAGCCAAGACAAAGCGGGAGGTGGGGGTGAGCAGTTCTTC. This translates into CASSQDKAGGGGEQFF.